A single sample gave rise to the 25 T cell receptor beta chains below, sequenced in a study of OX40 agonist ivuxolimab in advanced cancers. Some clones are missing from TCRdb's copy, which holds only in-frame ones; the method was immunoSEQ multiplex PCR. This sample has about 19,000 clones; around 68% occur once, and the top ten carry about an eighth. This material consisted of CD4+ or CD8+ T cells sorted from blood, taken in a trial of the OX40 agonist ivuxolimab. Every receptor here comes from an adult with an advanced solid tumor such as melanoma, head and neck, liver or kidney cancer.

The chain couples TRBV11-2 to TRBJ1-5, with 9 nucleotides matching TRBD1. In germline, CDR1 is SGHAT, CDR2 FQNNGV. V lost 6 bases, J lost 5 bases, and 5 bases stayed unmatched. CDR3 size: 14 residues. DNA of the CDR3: TGTGCCAGCAGTTTGGGGACAGGGTATCAGCCCCAGCATTTT. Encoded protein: CASSLGTGYQPQHF.

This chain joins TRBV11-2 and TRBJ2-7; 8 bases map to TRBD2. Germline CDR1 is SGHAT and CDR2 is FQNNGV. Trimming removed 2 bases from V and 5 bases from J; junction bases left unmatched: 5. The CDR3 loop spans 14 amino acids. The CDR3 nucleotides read TGTGCCAGCAGCTTATTAGGTAGCGGGAACGAGCAGTACTTC. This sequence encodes CASSLLGSGNEQYF. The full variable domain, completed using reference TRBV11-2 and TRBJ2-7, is EAGVAQSPRYKIIEKRQSVAFWCNPISGHATLYWYQQILGQGPKLLIQFQNNGVVDDSQLPKDRFSAERLKGVDSTLKIQPAKLEDSAVYLCASSLLGSGNEQYFGPGTRLTVT.

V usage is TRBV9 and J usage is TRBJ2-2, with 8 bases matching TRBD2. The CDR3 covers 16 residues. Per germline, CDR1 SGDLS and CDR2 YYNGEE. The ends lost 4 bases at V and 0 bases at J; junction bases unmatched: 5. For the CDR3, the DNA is TGTGCCAGCAGCCCCACGGGACTAGCGAACACCGGGGAGCTGTTTTTT. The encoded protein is CASSPTGLANTGELFF.

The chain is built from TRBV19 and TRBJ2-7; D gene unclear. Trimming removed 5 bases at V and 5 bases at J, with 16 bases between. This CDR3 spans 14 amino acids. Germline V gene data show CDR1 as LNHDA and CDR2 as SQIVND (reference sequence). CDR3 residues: CASSLGAFHNEQYF. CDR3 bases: TGTGCCAGTAGTTTGGGCGCCTTCCATAACGAGCAGTACTTC.

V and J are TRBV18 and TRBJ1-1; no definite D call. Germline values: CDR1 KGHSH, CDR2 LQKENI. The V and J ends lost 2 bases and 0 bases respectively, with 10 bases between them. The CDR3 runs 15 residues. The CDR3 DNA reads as TGTGCCAGCTCACCAGTAGCCAGGATGAACACTGAAGCTTTCTTT. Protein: CASSPVARMNTEAFF.

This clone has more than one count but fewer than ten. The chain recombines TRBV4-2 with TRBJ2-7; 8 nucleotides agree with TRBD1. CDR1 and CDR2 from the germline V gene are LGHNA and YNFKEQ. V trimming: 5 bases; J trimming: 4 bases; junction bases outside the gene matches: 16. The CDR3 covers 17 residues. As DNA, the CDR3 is TGTGCCAGCAGCGAACGACCGAGTCTGGACAGGGTGTACGAGCAGTACTTC. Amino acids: CASSERPSLDRVYEQYF.

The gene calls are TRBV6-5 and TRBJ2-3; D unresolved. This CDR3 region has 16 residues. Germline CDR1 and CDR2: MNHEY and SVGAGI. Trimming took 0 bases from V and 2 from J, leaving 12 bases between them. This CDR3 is CASSYSSNVLTDTQYF. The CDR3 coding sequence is TGTGCCAGCAGTTACTCGTCGAACGTCCTCACAGATACGCAGTATTTT.

CDR3 sequence reads: CASSQFPDPGPQYF. The CDR3 region has the DNA TGTGCCAGCAGCCAATTCCCCGACCCAGGCCCACAGTACTTC. This sequence joins TRBV5-4 and TRBJ2-4; unclear D gene. The germline V and J ends were trimmed by 4 bases and 13 bases, with 21 bases remaining between them. The CDR3 runs 14 residues. CDR1 is SGHNT, CDR2 YYREEE, per germline (reference sequence).

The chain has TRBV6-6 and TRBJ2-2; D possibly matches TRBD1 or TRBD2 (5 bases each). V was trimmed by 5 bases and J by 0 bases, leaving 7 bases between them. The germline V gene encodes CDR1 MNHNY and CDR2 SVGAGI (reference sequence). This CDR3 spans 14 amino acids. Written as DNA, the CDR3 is TGTGCCAGCAGTGGGGGAGCGAACACCGGGGAGCTGTTTTTT. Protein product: CASSGGANTGELFF.

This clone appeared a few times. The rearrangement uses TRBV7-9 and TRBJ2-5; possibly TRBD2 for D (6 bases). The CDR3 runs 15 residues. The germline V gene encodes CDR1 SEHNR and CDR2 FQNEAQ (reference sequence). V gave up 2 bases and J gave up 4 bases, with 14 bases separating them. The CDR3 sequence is CASSLSGGVGETQYF. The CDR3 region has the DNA TGTGCCAGCAGCTTATCCGGGGGAGTGGGAGAGACCCAGTACTTC.

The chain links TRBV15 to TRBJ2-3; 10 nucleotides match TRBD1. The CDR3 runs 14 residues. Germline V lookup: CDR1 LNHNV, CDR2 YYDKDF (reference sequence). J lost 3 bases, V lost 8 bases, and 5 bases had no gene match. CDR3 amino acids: CATFDRGHTDTQYF. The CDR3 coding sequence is TGTGCCACCTTCGACAGGGGGCATACAGATACGCAGTATTTT.

The CDR3 region has the DNA TGTGCCAGCAGCTATACAGGGAGGAGCTCCTACGAGCAGTACTTC. It codes for CASSYTGRSSYEQYF. This chain links TRBV28 with TRBJ2-7; D may be TRBD1 or TRBD2 (6 bases each). The V gene lost 6 bases and the J gene lost 0 bases, with 15 bases spanning the gap. The germline V gene has CDR1 MDHEN and CDR2 SYDVKM. This CDR3 spans 15 amino acids.

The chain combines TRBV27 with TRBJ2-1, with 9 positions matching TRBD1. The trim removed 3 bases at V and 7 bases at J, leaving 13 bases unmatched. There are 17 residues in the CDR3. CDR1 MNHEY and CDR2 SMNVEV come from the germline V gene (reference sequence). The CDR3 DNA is TGTGCCAGCAGTTTGGGACAGGGTGATTTTATTACGAATGAGCAGTTCTTC. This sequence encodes CASSLGQGDFITNEQFF.

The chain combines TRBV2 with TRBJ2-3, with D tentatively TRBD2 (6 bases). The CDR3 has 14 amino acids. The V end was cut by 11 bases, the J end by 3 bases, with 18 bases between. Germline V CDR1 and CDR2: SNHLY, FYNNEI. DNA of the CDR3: TGTGCCGGGGGGAAGGGAGTCCTAACAGATACGCAGTATTTT. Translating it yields CAGGKGVLTDTQYF.

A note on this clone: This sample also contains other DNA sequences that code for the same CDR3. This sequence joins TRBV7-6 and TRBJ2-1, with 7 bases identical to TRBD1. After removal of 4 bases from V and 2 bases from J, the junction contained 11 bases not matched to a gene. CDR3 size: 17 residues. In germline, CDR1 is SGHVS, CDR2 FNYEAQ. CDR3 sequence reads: CASSSTLTGAPYNEQFF. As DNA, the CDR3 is TGTGCCAGCAGCTCAACTCTCACAGGGGCCCCCTACAATGAGCAGTTCTTC.

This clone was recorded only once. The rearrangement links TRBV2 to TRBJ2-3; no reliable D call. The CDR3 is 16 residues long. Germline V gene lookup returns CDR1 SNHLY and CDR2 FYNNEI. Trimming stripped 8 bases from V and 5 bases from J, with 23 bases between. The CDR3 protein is CASGLGGAMGKDTQYF. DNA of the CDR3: TGTGCCAGCGGTCTGGGCGGCGCCATGGGGAAAGATACGCAGTATTTT.

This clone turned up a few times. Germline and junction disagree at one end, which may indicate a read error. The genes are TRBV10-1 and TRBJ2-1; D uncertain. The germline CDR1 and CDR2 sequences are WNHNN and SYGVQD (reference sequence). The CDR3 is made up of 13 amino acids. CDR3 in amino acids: CATRWAVYNEQFF. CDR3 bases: TGTGCAACTCGTTGGGCTGTATACAATGAGCAGTTCTTC.

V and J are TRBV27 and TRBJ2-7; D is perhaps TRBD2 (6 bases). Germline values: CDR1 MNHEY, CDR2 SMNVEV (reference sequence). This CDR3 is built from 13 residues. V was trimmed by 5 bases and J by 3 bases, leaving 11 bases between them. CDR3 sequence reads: CASSPIGSYEQYF. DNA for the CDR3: TGTGCCAGCAGTCCCATCGGGAGCTACGAGCAGTACTTC.

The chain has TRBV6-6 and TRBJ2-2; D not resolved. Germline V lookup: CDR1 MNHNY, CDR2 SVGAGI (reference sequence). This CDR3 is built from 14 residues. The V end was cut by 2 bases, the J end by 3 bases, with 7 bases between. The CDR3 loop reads CASSYLRDTGELFF. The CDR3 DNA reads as TGTGCCAGCAGTTACCTCCGGGACACCGGGGAGCTGTTTTTT.

CDR3 region: CASIPTGLSNQPQHF. The CDR3 DNA follows: TGTGCCAGCATCCCGACAGGGTTGAGCAATCAGCCCCAGCATTTT. The chain carries TRBV28 and TRBJ1-5; 7 positions agree with TRBD1. Germline values: CDR1 MDHEN, CDR2 SYDVKM. Unmatched junction bases numbered 7, after V lost 7 bases and J lost 1 base. The CDR3 has 15 amino acids.

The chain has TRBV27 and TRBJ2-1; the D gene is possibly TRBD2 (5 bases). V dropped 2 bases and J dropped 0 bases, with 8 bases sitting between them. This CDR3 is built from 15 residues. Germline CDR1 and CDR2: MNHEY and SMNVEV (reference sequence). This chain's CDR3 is CASSLSGSSYNEQFF. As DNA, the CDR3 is TGTGCCAGCAGTTTAAGCGGTAGCTCCTACAATGAGCAGTTCTTC.

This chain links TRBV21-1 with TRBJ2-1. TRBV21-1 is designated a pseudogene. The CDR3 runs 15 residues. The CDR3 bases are TGTGCCAGCAGCCTGCTTCCGGGACCCTACAATGAGCAGTTCTTC. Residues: CASSLLPGPYNEQFF.

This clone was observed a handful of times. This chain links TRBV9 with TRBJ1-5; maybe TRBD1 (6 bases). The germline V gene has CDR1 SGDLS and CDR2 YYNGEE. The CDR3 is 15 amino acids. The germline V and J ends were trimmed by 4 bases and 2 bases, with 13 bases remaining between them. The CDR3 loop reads CASSSGGLGNQPQHF. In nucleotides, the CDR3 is TGTGCCAGCAGCTCCGGGGGCCTCGGCAATCAGCCCCAGCATTTT.

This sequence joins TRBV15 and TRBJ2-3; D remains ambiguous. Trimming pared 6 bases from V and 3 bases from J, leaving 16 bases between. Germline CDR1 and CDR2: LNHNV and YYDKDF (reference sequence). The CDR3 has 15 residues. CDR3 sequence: CATSLVGVWTDTQYF. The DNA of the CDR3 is TGTGCCACCAGTCTGGTTGGGGTTTGGACAGATACGCAGTATTTT.

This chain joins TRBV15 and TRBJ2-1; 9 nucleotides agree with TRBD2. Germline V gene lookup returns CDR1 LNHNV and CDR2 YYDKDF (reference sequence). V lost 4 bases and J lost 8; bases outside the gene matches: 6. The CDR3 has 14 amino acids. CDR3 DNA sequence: TGTGCCACCAGCACTAGCGGGGCTTTCCATGAGCAGTTCTTC. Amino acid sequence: CATSTSGAFHEQFF.